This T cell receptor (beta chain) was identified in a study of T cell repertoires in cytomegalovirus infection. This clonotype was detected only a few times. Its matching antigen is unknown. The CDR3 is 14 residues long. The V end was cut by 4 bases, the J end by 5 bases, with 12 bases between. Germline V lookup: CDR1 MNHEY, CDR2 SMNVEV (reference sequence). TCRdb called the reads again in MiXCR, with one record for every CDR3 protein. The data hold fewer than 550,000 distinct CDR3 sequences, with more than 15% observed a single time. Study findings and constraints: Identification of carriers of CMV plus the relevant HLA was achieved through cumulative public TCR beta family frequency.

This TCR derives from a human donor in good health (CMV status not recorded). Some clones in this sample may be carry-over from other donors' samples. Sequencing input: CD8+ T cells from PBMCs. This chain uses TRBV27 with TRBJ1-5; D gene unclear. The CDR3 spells CASSSWPLYQPQHF. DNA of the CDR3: TGTGCCAGCAGTTCGTGGCCGTTATATCAGCCCCAGCATTTT.